These 17 T cell receptor beta chains were sequenced from one sample in a study of CD8+CD57+ T cells in acquired aplastic anemia. Patients selected for sequencing had displayed CD8+CD57+ cell expansion by flow cytometry. Genomic DNA was employed as the template in profiling TCR beta VDJ and CDR3. Via MiXCR, TCRdb re-called the reads, giving one row per CDR3 protein. Here the sample spans roughly 160,000 distinct CDR3 sequences, 70% to 75% being singletons. Sequenced: sorted CD4+, CD8+, or CD8+CD57+ T cells (not recorded which) from PBMCs. Receptors were obtained from a human donor with aplastic anemia.

Only a few counts were recorded for this clonotype. The chain couples TRBV27 to TRBJ2-7; D not certain. CDR3 length equals 14 residues. Trimming took 3 bases from V and 7 from J, leaving 16 bases between them. Germline V gene sequence: CDR1 MNHEY, CDR2 SMNVEV (reference sequence). For the CDR3, the DNA is TGTGCCAGCAGTTTCCGCCGGGTTTGGAGTGAGCAGTACTTC. Protein product: CASSFRRVWSEQYF.

V is TRBV12-3 or TRBV12-4 and J is TRBJ1-2; no firm D call. The CDR3 consists of 12 residues. Trimming shortened V by 5 bases and J by 7 bases, and 11 bases separated the two germline ends. CDR3: CASSPTERGYTF. The CDR3 nucleotides read TGTGCCAGCAGTCCAACAGAGCGTGGCTACACCTTC.

The genes are TRBV7-2 and TRBJ1-5, with D possibly being TRBD1 (5 bases). Deletions cut 5 bases from V and 4 bases from J, with 15 bases between. In germline, CDR1 is SGHTA, CDR2 FQGNSA. The CDR3 is 15 residues long. The CDR3 here is CASSIGGVHNQPQHF. CDR3 sequence (DNA): TGTGCCAGCAGCATCGGGGGGGTTCATAATCAGCCCCAGCATTTT.

This clonotype was picked up a small number of times. The chain combines TRBV20-1 with TRBJ1-6; tentative D call: TRBD1 (5 bases). This CDR3 is 15 amino acids long. Looked up from germline, CDR1 is DFQATT and CDR2 is SNEGSKA (reference sequence). Between the trimmed V and J ends, which lost 5 bases and 0 bases, there was a span of 11 bases. CDR3 protein: CSAFRGVSYNSPLHF. The CDR3 nucleotides read TGCAGTGCTTTTAGGGGAGTCTCCTATAATTCACCCCTCCACTTT.

This clonotype was seen a handful of times. The chain joins TRBV29-1 to TRBJ1-2; D is ambiguous. The V end lost 4 bases, the J end lost 2 bases, and 17 bases lay between the germline ends. Per germline, CDR1 SQVTM and CDR2 ANQGSEA. The CDR3 is 15 residues long. CDR3 region: CSVVLGKDSNYGYTF. The CDR3 DNA is TGCAGCGTTGTGTTAGGGAAGGATTCCAACTATGGCTACACCTTC.

The chain recombines TRBV19 with TRBJ1-1; D is perhaps TRBD1 (6 bases). The CDR3 length is 15 residues. Trimming left V 7 bases short and J 0 bases short, with 15 bases between. Germline V lookup: CDR1 LNHDA, CDR2 SQIVND (reference sequence). The CDR3 DNA reads as TGTGCCAGTAATCGGCAGGACAGATTGAACACTGAAGCTTTCTTT. Protein sequence: CASNRQDRLNTEAFF. Full variable domain (outside the CDR3, taken from reference TRBV19 and TRBJ1-1): DGGITQSPKYLFRKEGQNVTLSCEQNLNHDAMYWYRQDPGQGLRLIYYSQIVNDFQKGDIAEGYSVSREKKESFPLTVTSAQKNPTAFYLCASNRQDRLNTEAFFGQGTRLTVV.

The chain combines TRBV20-1 with TRBJ2-1, with 8 nucleotides matching TRBD2. The CDR3 contains 14 residues. V trimming: 6 bases; J trimming: 6 bases; junction bases outside the gene matches: 10. Looked up from germline, CDR1 is DFQATT and CDR2 is SNEGSKA (reference sequence). The CDR3 DNA follows: TGCAGTGCACCGGGAGCGGGAGACCGCAATGAGCAGTTCTTC. Translating gives CSAPGAGDRNEQFF.

The CDR3 coding sequence is TGTGCCACCAGCAACCGGGACTTGGCTCAGGGTGAGCAGTTCTTC. Its translation is CATSNRDLAQGEQFF. The chain links TRBV24-1 to TRBJ2-1; D may be TRBD2 (6 bases). CDR1 KGHDR and CDR2 SFDVKD come from the germline V gene. Trimming removed 7 bases at V and 9 bases at J, with 21 bases between. This CDR3 is 15 amino acids long.

Points on this clonotype: With a much larger clone just one base away, this may be a read error. This CDR3 is missing its conserved last phenylalanine or tryptophan, likely due to a read error. This rearrangement joins TRBV4-3 to TRBJ2-3, with TRBD2 as a possible D gene (6 bases). Between the trimmed V and J ends, which lost 5 bases and 3 bases, there was a span of 18 bases. The length of the CDR3 is 16 residues. Germline-derived CDR1 and CDR2 are LGHNA and YSLEER. The chain's CDR3 is CASSLWTGTWTDTQYS. CDR3 coding DNA: TGCGCCAGCAGCTTATGGACTGGGACTTGGACAGATACGCAGTATTCT.

The chain uses TRBV12-3 or TRBV12-4 and TRBJ1-1, with D possibly matching TRBD1 (6 bases). CDR3 size: 14 residues. V lost 5 bases and J 5 bases, leaving 15 bases between the germline ends. CDR3 region: CASSERGGATEAFF. The CDR3 DNA is TGTGCCAGCAGTGAAAGGGGGGGCGCGACTGAAGCTTTCTTT.

This chain uses TRBV5-1 with TRBJ2-5; 9 positions agree with TRBD2. The CDR3 runs 17 residues. Germline values: CDR1 SGHRS, CDR2 YFSETQ. J gave up 2 bases and V 1 base, and 9 bases lay outside the gene matches. This CDR3 reads CASSLSTVAGGQETQYF. Written as DNA, the CDR3 is TGCGCCAGCAGCTTGTCGACGGTGGCGGGGGGGCAAGAGACCCAGTACTTC.

This clonotype was observed many times. The chain uses TRBV7-9 and TRBJ1-1, with D unresolved. Germline assignment: CDR1 SEHNR and CDR2 FQNEAQ (reference sequence). V was cut by 0 bases and J by 0 bases, with 5 bases left in between. The CDR3 is made up of 14 amino acids. In nucleotides, the CDR3 is TGTGCCAGCAGCTTAGCAGGCCTGAACACTGAAGCTTTCTTT. It translates to CASSLAGLNTEAFF. Combining the CDR3 with reference TRBV7-9 and TRBJ1-1 gives the whole variable domain DTGVSQNPRHKITKRGQNVTFRCDPISEHNRLYWYRQTLGQGPEFLTYFQNEAQLEKSRLLSDRFSAERPKGSFSTLEIQRTEQGDSAMYLCASSLAGLNTEAFFGQGTRLTVV.

J is TRBJ2-1 and V is TRBV2; no firm D call. The CDR3 runs 14 residues. From germline, CDR1 is SNHLY and CDR2 FYNNEI. V shed 3 bases and J shed 6 bases, with 12 bases lying between them. The CDR3: CASSDQVTRNEQFF. The CDR3 DNA sequence: TGTGCCAGCAGTGACCAGGTGACCCGCAATGAGCAGTTCTTC.

This clonotype was observed a single time. This chain connects TRBV9 to TRBJ1-1; the match to TRBD1 covers 9 bases. The length of the CDR3 is 13 residues. Germline CDR1 SGDLS, CDR2 YYNGEE. V shed 3 bases and J 11 bases; nucleotides not matched to a gene: 8. CDR3 protein: CASSARDRVGAFF. In nucleotides, the CDR3 is TGTGCCAGCAGCGCAAGGGACAGGGTGGGCGCTTTCTTT. Filled out from reference TRBV9 and TRBJ1-1, the complete variable domain reads DSGVTQTPKHLITATGQRVTLRCSPRSGDLSVYWYQQSLDQGLQFLIQYYNGEERAKGNILERFSAQQFPDLHSELNLSSLELGDSALYFCASSARDRVGAFFGQGTRLTVV.

The V gene is TRBV19, the J gene TRBJ2-1, with D uncertain. Trimming took off 5 bases at V and 1 base at J, with 15 bases between the two ends. Germline V gene sequence: CDR1 LNHDA, CDR2 SQIVND (reference sequence). The CDR3 runs 16 residues. CDR3: CASSVVALPSYNEQFF. The CDR3 region has the DNA TGTGCCAGTAGTGTTGTAGCATTGCCTTCCTACAATGAGCAGTTCTTC.

The chain uses TRBV20-1 and TRBJ2-5; D not certain. CDR3 length: 14 amino acids. CDR1 and CDR2 from the germline V gene are DFQATT and SNEGSKA (reference sequence). V was shortened by 3 bases and J by 4 bases, with 15 bases between the two germline ends. Here the CDR3 reads CSARKSGFGETQYF. In nucleotides, the CDR3 is TGCAGTGCTAGGAAATCTGGATTCGGAGAGACCCAGTACTTC.

This clonotype has ten or more counts. The genes are TRBV9 and TRBJ2-5, with D perhaps matching TRBD1 (6 bases). Germline V CDR1 and CDR2: SGDLS, YYNGEE. This CDR3 contains 16 residues. V was shortened by 4 bases and J by 1 base, with 17 bases between the two germline ends. The CDR3 reads CASSPGDIGTQETQYF. The CDR3 coding sequence is TGTGCCAGCAGCCCTGGGGACATTGGAACCCAAGAGACCCAGTACTTC.